This TCR beta chain was sequenced in a study of control samples from healthy donors and cancer patients. Repertoires were generated with immunoSEQ multiplex PCR, while TCRdb's copy carries only in-frame clones and drops some. Of 150,000 to 180,000 clones in the sample, roughly 94% were seen once. The germline CDR1 and CDR2 sequences are LGHNA and YNFKEQ. The CDR3 length is 16 residues. Trimming stripped 1 base from V and 0 bases from J, with 11 bases between. The sequenced sample consisted of blood. This sequence was found in a man aged 35-49 years in good health. The rearrangement uses TRBV4-2 and TRBJ2-3; tentative D call: TRBD2 (6 bases). In DNA, the CDR3 is TGTGCCAGCAGCCAAGTCGGGAGCGGTAGCACAGATACGCAGTATTTT. Translation: CASSQVGSGSTDTQYF.